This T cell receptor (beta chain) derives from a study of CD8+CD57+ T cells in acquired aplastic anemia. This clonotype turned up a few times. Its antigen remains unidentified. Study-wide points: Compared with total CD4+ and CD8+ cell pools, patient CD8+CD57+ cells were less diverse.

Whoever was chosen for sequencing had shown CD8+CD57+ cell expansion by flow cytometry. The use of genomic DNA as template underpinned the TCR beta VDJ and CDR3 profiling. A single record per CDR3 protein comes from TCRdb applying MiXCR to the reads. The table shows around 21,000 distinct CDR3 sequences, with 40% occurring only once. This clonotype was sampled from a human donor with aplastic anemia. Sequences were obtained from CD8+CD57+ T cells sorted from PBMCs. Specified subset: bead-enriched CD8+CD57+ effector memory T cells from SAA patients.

CDR3 protein: CASSFRQNNEQFF. DNA for the CDR3: TGTGCCAGCAGTTTCCGACAGAACAATGAGCAGTTCTTC. The chain carries TRBV6-5 and TRBJ2-1; TRBD1 might be the D (5 bases). Germline V gives CDR1 MNHEY, CDR2 SVGAGI. V dropped 4 bases and J dropped 5 bases, with 9 bases sitting between them. The CDR3 is 13 residues long.